This is a list of T cell receptor beta chains from one sample in a study of blood T cell repertoires in COVID-19. Produced via immunoSEQ multiplex PCR; TCRdb's table is partial and in-frame only. The sample carries approximately 110,000 clones, around 83% recorded once. The sequencing sample was made of peripheral blood. These receptors all come from a woman older than 75 with active or convalescent COVID-19. CDR3s leave out the opening cysteine and the closing phenylalanine or tryptophan. The size field is filled for only some rows; it gives once, few, many or a size class.

J: TRBJ2-7
size: NA
V: TRBV5-4
CDR3: ASSSRYEQY

J: TRBJ1-1
size: NA
V: TRBV19
CDR3: ASRFPGQGNTEAF

J: TRBJ2-1
size: NA
V: TRBV6-5
CDR3: ASRMGTSAYNEQF

J: TRBJ1-5
size: NA
V: TRBV7-9
CDR3: ASSFGQHSNQPQH

J: TRBJ2-7
size: NA
V: TRBV6-2/TRBV6-3
CDR3: ASSYHPGSPIVYEQY

J: TRBJ1-1
size: NA
V: TRBV10-2
CDR3: ASREQGVGTEAF

J: TRBJ2-7
size: NA
V: TRBV10-3
CDR3: AIMTGTGGYEQY

J: TRBJ1-5
size: few
V: TRBV3-1/TRBV3-2
CDR3: ASSQEDGGSYQPQH

J: TRBJ2-6
size: NA
V: TRBV18
CDR3: ASSPPLGGGGANVLT

J: TRBJ2-5
size: NA
V: TRBV19
CDR3: ASTFSDQETQY

J: TRBJ2-7
size: NA
V: TRBV3-1/TRBV3-2
CDR3: ASSPLTSSYEQY

J: TRBJ1-3
size: once
V: TRBV7-9
CDR3: ASSPTGAENTIY

J: TRBJ2-1
size: once
V: TRBV28
CDR3: ASSQRRGGQF

J: TRBJ2-1
size: NA
V: TRBV10-3
CDR3: AISTGTGVFNEQF

J: TRBJ2-7
size: NA
V: TRBV19
CDR3: ASSIGANSYEQY

J: TRBJ1-5
size: NA
V: TRBV7-3
CDR3: ASSLCKDRGPRSNQPQH

J: TRBJ2-7
size: few
V: TRBV2
CDR3: ASKTGISYEQY

J: TRBJ2-6
size: NA
V: TRBV5-1
CDR3: ASSLAGLSGANVLT

J: TRBJ2-7
size: few
V: TRBV27
CDR3: ASSPGYYYEQY

J: TRBJ1-5
size: few
V: TRBV18
CDR3: ASSPSTGDQPQH

J: TRBJ1-3
size: NA
V: TRBV5-1
CDR3: ATRTGTGNTIY

J: TRBJ1-1
size: NA
V: TRBV19
CDR3: ASSMQRGHTEAF

J: TRBJ2-1
size: NA
V: TRBV10-3
CDR3: AISSTLGQGGDSSYNEQF

J: TRBJ1-2
size: NA
V: TRBV12-3/TRBV12-4
CDR3: ASRGQGAPGYT

J: TRBJ1-5
size: NA
V: TRBV20-1
CDR3: SASLRGVYSNQPQH

J: TRBJ2-1
size: NA
V: TRBV11-3
CDR3: ASSLSQGGYSEQF

J: TRBJ1-1
size: NA
V: TRBV19
CDR3: ASSIGDTRNTEAF

J: TRBJ2-1
size: NA
V: TRBV5-1
CDR3: ASSPRTSGTYNEQF

J: TRBJ1-5
size: NA
V: TRBV27
CDR3: ASSPWTGGRSNQPQH

J: TRBJ2-3
size: NA
V: TRBV18
CDR3: ASSPATSGSTDTQY

J: TRBJ2-1
size: NA
V: TRBV6-1
CDR3: ASSQGLAGGHSQQF

J: TRBJ1-2
size: NA
V: TRBV4-1
CDR3: ASSQYRGANYGYT

J: TRBJ2-7
size: NA
V: TRBV18
CDR3: ASSPRDYQVEQY

J: TRBJ2-7
size: NA
V: TRBV28
CDR3: ASSSPGRSSYEQY

J: TRBJ2-4
size: NA
V: TRBV11-1
CDR3: ASSIALAANQY

J: TRBJ1-2
size: once
V: TRBV13
CDR3: ASSPPTGFDYT

J: TRBJ2-3
size: NA
V: TRBV9
CDR3: ASSSVAGNTDTQY

J: TRBJ2-3
size: NA
V: TRBV7-6
CDR3: ASSLLDSSTDTQY

J: TRBJ1-1
size: once
V: TRBV5-4
CDR3: ASSRTGRMNTEAF

J: TRBJ2-3
size: NA
V: TRBV6-2/TRBV6-3
CDR3: ASSAPQRSDTQY

J: TRBJ2-1
size: NA
V: TRBV10-3
CDR3: AISDKREVDEQF

J: TRBJ1-1
size: once
V: TRBV5-6
CDR3: ASSHYQQGTEAF